The 27 T cell receptor beta chains given below trace back to one sample, sequenced in a study of PD-L1 blockade in urothelial cancer. Time point specified: pretreatment peripheral blood. Clones were sequenced by immunoSEQ multiplex PCR, and TCRdb holds only the in-frame ones, with some missing. The sample records about 52,000 clones, more than 80% being singletons. Sample: PBMCs, taken around atezolizumab (anti-PD-L1) treatment. The origin of the receptors is a man aged 45-60 years with urothelial cancer.

V and J are TRBV6-1 and TRBJ1-4, with unresolved D. From germline, CDR1 is MNHNS and CDR2 SASEGT. With 8 bases removed from V and 4 bases from J, the gap between germline ends came to 14 bases. The CDR3 is made up of 14 amino acids. The CDR3 loop reads CASVLAGFNEKLFF. The DNA for the CDR3 is TGTGCCAGCGTACTAGCGGGGTTTAATGAAAAACTGTTTTTT.

This rearrangement joins TRBV29-1 to TRBJ2-5, with TRBD1 identical over 11 bases. Germline CDR1 SQVTM, CDR2 ANQGSEA. The CDR3 has 13 amino acids. With V trimmed by 4 bases and J by 13 bases, 11 bases remained unmatched. The CDR3 DNA follows: TGCAGCGTTGCACTTGGACAGGGGGCTCCAGGGTACTTC. Translated: CSVALGQGAPGYF.

This chain connects TRBV4-2 to TRBJ2-3; 7 nucleotides line up with TRBD2. The CDR3 is made up of 19 amino acids. V shed 1 base, J shed 2 bases, and the junction held 15 bases outside the gene matches. Germline V gene sequence: CDR1 LGHNA, CDR2 YNFKEQ. CDR3 DNA sequence: TGTGCCAGCAGCCAAGGCTCATCGGAATGGGCGGGGGTCACAGATACGCAGTATTTT. The encoded protein is CASSQGSSEWAGVTDTQYF.

The gene calls are TRBV30 and TRBJ1-2, with 11 bases that match TRBD1. Germline CDR1 GTSNPN, CDR2 SVGIG (reference sequence). This CDR3 comprises 15 residues. J gave up 4 bases and V 2 bases, and 6 bases lay outside the gene matches. Written as DNA, the CDR3 is TGTGCCTGGAGTCCACGGACAGGGGGCGCCTATGGCTACACCTTC. Its protein is CAWSPRTGGAYGYTF. The entire variable domain, with the rest obtained from reference TRBV30 and TRBJ1-2, is as follows: SQTIHQWPATLVQPVGSPLSLECTVEGTSNPNLYWYRQAAGRGLQLLFYSVGIGQISSEVPQNLSASRPQDRQFILSSKKLLLSDSGFYLCAWSPRTGGAYGYTFGSGTRLTVV.

V and J are TRBV5-1 and TRBJ1-2, with D uncertain. CDR3 length: 13 residues. V was pared by 1 base and J by 0 bases, with 4 bases between. CDR1 and CDR2 from the germline V gene are SGHRS and YFSETQ. The DNA for the CDR3 is TGCGCCAGCAGCTTGACAGCTAACTATGGCTACACCTTC. This translates into CASSLTANYGYTF.

In this sample, this clone turned up a few times. This chain connects TRBV29-1 to TRBJ1-5; possible D gene TRBD1, 6 bases. Trimming took off 4 bases at V and 4 bases at J, with 14 bases between the two ends. Per the germline V gene, CDR1 is SQVTM and CDR2 is ANQGSEA. This CDR3 is 14 amino acids long. The CDR3 loop reads CSVVLRQGNQPQHF. The CDR3 DNA is TGCAGCGTTGTTCTACGTCAGGGGAATCAGCCCCAGCATTTT.

The chain is built from TRBV14 and TRBJ2-6, with 7 bases lining up with TRBD1. The CDR3 is 20 residues long. CDR1 and CDR2 (germline): SGHDN, FVKESK. The ends lost 5 bases at V and 2 bases at J; junction bases unmatched: 18. CDR3 DNA: TGTGCCAGCAGCTCCAATTATATAGACAGGGCGGACACTGGGGCCAACGTCCTGACTTTC. Protein: CASSSNYIDRADTGANVLTF.

The V and J genes are TRBV5-1 and TRBJ2-4, with D perhaps TRBD1 (5 bases). Between the trimmed V and J ends, which lost 0 bases and 0 bases, there was a span of 16 bases. There are 18 residues in the CDR3. CDR1 is SGHRS, CDR2 YFSETQ, per germline. The CDR3 is CASSLEGLRALAKNIQYF. The CDR3 coding sequence is TGCGCCAGCAGCTTGGAGGGGTTGAGAGCACTAGCCAAAAACATTCAGTACTTC.

This clone was seen a single time. The rearrangement joins TRBV27 to TRBJ1-2, with 7 bases lining up with TRBD1. The CDR3 sequence is 15 residues long. Losses at the gene ends were 1 base for V and 8 bases for J; bases not matched to a gene: 10. Germline CDR1 MNHEY, CDR2 SMNVEV (reference sequence). The CDR3 sequence is CASSLFGGGLEGYTF. CDR3 nucleotide sequence: TGTGCCAGCAGTTTATTTGGAGGGGGCCTGGAAGGCTACACCTTC.

The chain carries TRBV30 and TRBJ2-7, with TRBD2 matching over 9 bases. Looked up from germline, CDR1 is GTSNPN and CDR2 is SVGIG (reference sequence). The V gene end was trimmed by 5 bases and the J gene end by 3 bases; junction bases not matched to a gene: 11. The CDR3 has 15 residues. The CDR3 loop is CAWPEPGLADYEQYF. DNA for the CDR3: TGTGCCTGGCCCGAACCGGGACTAGCAGACTACGAGCAGTACTTC.

V usage is TRBV2 and J usage is TRBJ2-7; 7 positions match TRBD1. The CDR3 length is 18 residues. Germline values: CDR1 SNHLY, CDR2 FYNNEI. Unmatched junction bases numbered 23, after V lost 6 bases and J lost 6 bases. The CDR3 sequence: CASRTRQGIGPLSVEQYF. The DNA of the CDR3 is TGTGCCAGCAGGACCCGACAGGGAATCGGACCCCTATCGGTCGAGCAGTACTTC.

This chain uses TRBV13 with TRBJ2-5, with D possibly being TRBD1 (6 bases). In germline, CDR1 is PRHDT, CDR2 FYEKMQ (reference sequence). CDR3 length: 16 amino acids. Trimming left V 2 bases short and J 2 bases short, with 15 bases between. CDR3 residues: CASSLRAQGSQETQYF. For the CDR3, the DNA is TGTGCCAGCAGCTTAAGGGCCCAGGGGTCGCAAGAGACCCAGTACTTC.

This clone was found a few times. The chain carries TRBV29-1 and TRBJ2-5; 8 positions agree with TRBD2. The CDR3 is made up of 13 amino acids. The J segment lost 7 bases and the V segment lost 4 bases, leaving 8 bases of the junction unmatched. CDR1 and CDR2 from the germline V gene are SQVTM and ANQGSEA. The CDR3 DNA sequence: TGCAGCGTTGTGATAGCGGGATTTAGGACCCAGTACTTC. As protein: CSVVIAGFRTQYF.

This chain connects TRBV7-9 to TRBJ2-5; TRBD2 aligns across 7 bases. Germline CDR1 and CDR2: SEHNR and FQNEAQ (reference sequence). The CDR3 extends over 14 amino acids. V was clipped by 5 bases and J by 7 bases; unmatched bases: 10. In DNA, the CDR3 is TGTGCCAGCAGCCCCGCCGGACTAGTAGGGACCCAGTACTTC. Translated: CASSPAGLVGTQYF. Drawing the rest from reference TRBV7-9 and TRBJ2-5, the complete variable domain is DTGVSQNPRHKITKRGQNVTFRCDPISEHNRLYWYRQTLGQGPEFLTYFQNEAQLEKSRLLSDRFSAERPKGSFSTLEIQRTEQGDSAMYLCASSPAGLVGTQYFGPGTRLLVL.

V is TRBV7-9 and J is TRBJ1-1, with D unclear. CDR3 length: 14 residues. Germline values: CDR1 SEHNR, CDR2 FQNEAQ (reference sequence). Trimming left V 1 base short and J 1 base short, with 7 bases between. CDR3 in DNA: TGTGCCAGCAGCTTAGGTTCGGGGAACACTGAAGCTTTCTTT. Its translation is CASSLGSGNTEAFF.

The chain uses TRBV25-1 and TRBJ1-2; possible D gene TRBD1, 6 bases. Trimming pared 6 bases from V and 1 base from J, leaving 12 bases between. This CDR3 has 14 residues. Germline assignment: CDR1 MGHDK and CDR2 SYGVNS. The CDR3 is CASRDSGDNYGYTF. The DNA for the CDR3 is TGTGCCAGCAGGGACAGTGGGGATAACTATGGCTACACCTTC.

The rearrangement uses TRBV7-9 and TRBJ2-2; 10 bases are shared with TRBD2. V was clipped by 5 bases and J by 4 bases; unmatched bases: 7. CDR1 and CDR2 from the germline V gene are SEHNR and FQNEAQ (reference sequence). The CDR3 extends over 16 amino acids. The CDR3 protein is CASSPGIAGGTGELFF. CDR3 in DNA: TGTGCCAGCAGCCCCGGGATAGCGGGGGGCACCGGGGAGCTGTTTTTT.

The chain employs TRBV7-6 and TRBJ2-3; TRBD2 agrees at 8 bases. The CDR3 is 15 amino acids. Per the germline V gene, CDR1 is SGHVS and CDR2 is FNYEAQ. V trimming: 4 bases; J trimming: 3 bases; junction bases outside the gene matches: 6. The CDR3 DNA follows: TGTGCCAGCAGCTCCGGGGGGGGTCTGACAGATACGCAGTATTTT. Residues: CASSSGGGLTDTQYF.

The rearrangement uses TRBV5-1 and TRBJ1-5; weak D call: TRBD1 (6 bases). Germline CDR1 reads SGHRS; CDR2 reads YFSETQ. The CDR3 covers 18 residues. V shed 0 bases and J shed 1 base, with 17 bases lying between them. CDR3 nucleotide sequence: TGCGCCAGCAGCTTGGCCCCGACAGGCGTTGGGAGCAATCAGCCCCAGCATTTT. This sequence encodes CASSLAPTGVGSNQPQHF. The full variable domain, its missing parts supplied by reference TRBV5-1 and TRBJ1-5, is KAGVTQTPRYLIKTRGQQVTLSCSPISGHRSVSWYQQTPGQGLQFLFEYFSETQRNKGNFPGRFSGRQFSNSRSEMNVSTLELGDSALYLCASSLAPTGVGSNQPQHFGDGTRLSIL.

CDR3 protein: CASSLGQGPTSGNTIYF. The DNA of the CDR3 is TGTGCCAGCAGTTTGGGACAGGGACCCACCTCTGGAAACACCATATATTTT. The chain uses TRBV2 and TRBJ1-3, with 9 nucleotides matching TRBD1. Unmatched junction bases numbered 8, after V lost 5 bases and J lost 0 bases. The CDR3 is 17 amino acids. Germline V gene data show CDR1 as SNHLY and CDR2 as FYNNEI.

V is TRBV6-5 and J is TRBJ2-4; 7 nucleotides align to TRBD2. The germline CDR1 and CDR2 sequences are MNHEY and SVGAGI. V trimming: 6 bases; J trimming: 4 bases; junction bases outside the gene matches: 9. This CDR3 has 15 amino acids. CDR3 protein: CASSLLPSGKNIQYF. DNA for the CDR3: TGTGCCAGCAGCCTACTCCCTAGCGGTAAAAACATTCAGTACTTC.

The rearrangement uses TRBV28 and TRBJ1-2; D not certain. In germline, CDR1 is MDHEN, CDR2 SYDVKM. The CDR3 consists of 13 residues. V lost 6 bases to trimming and J lost 4 bases, with 12 bases between them. The CDR3 loop is CASSPGLSYGYTF. The CDR3 nucleotides read TGTGCCAGCAGCCCAGGACTAAGCTATGGCTACACCTTC.

V usage is TRBV30 and J usage is TRBJ1-1; possible D gene TRBD1, 5 bases. The ends were cut back, 3 bases at V and 11 bases at J, with 16 bases in the middle. The CDR3 covers 12 residues. In germline, CDR1 is GTSNPN, CDR2 SVGIG (reference sequence). CDR3 region: CAWRPVDSPAFF. CDR3 nucleotide sequence: TGTGCCTGGAGACCTGTAGACAGTCCCGCTTTCTTT.

The V call is TRBV9, the J call TRBJ1-3; no clear D. Germline V gene lookup returns CDR1 SGDLS and CDR2 YYNGEE. CDR3 length: 15 amino acids. V lost 0 bases to trimming and J lost 0 bases, with 7 bases between them. The CDR3 DNA reads TGTGCCAGCAGCGTAGGCCGGGACTCTGGAAACACCATATATTTT. Protein product: CASSVGRDSGNTIYF.

The CDR3 spells CAWSQPSGWEPYEQYF. The CDR3 DNA reads TGTGCCTGGAGTCAACCTTCAGGGTGGGAACCCTACGAGCAGTACTTC. The chain links TRBV30 to TRBJ2-7, with D possibly matching TRBD1 (5 bases). CDR1 is GTSNPN, CDR2 SVGIG, per germline (reference sequence). This CDR3 has 16 amino acids. V dropped 2 bases and J dropped 2 bases, with 19 bases sitting between them.

V usage is TRBV5-1 and J usage is TRBJ1-4; D gene uncertain. The CDR3 loop spans 13 amino acids. The germline gives CDR1 SGHRS, CDR2 YFSETQ. Trimming shortened V by 5 bases and J by 5 bases, and 10 bases separated the two germline ends. The CDR3 spells CASRIGRNEKLFF. The CDR3 DNA sequence: TGCGCCAGCAGGATCGGGAGGAATGAAAAACTGTTTTTT.

This sequence joins TRBV6-1 and TRBJ1-1; D is uncertain. Germline loops: CDR1 MNHNS, CDR2 SASEGT. Trimming left V 1 base short and J 3 bases short, with 12 bases between. The CDR3 is 15 residues long. CDR3 nucleotide sequence: TGTGCCAGCAGTGAAGATCCCGGAGGATACACTGAAGCTTTCTTT. Protein product: CASSEDPGGYTEAFF.